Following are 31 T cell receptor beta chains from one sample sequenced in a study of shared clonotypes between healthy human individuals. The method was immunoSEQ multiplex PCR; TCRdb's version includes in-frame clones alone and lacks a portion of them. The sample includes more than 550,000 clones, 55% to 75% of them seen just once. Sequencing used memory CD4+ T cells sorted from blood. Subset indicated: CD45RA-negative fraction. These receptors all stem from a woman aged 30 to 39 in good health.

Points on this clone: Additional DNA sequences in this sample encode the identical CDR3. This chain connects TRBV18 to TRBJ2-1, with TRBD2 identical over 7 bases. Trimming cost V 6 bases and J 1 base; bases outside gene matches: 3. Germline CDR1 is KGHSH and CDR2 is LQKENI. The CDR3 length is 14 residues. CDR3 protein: CASSPGGSYNEQFF. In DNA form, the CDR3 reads TGTGCCAGCTCCCCCGGGGGGTCCTACAATGAGCAGTTCTTC.

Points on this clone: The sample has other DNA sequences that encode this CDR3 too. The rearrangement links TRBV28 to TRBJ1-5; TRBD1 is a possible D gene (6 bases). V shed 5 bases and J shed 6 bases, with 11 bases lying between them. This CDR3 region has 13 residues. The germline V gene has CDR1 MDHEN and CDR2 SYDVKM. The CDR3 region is CASSLTGTQPQHF. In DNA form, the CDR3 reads TGTGCCAGCAGTCTCACAGGGACTCAGCCCCAGCATTTT.

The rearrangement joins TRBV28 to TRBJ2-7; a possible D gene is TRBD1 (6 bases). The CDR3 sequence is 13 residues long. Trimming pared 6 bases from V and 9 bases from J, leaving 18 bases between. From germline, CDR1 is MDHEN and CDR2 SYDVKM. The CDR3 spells CASRSGTRLWQYF. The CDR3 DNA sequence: TGTGCCAGCAGGTCCGGGACACGACTTTGGCAGTACTTC.

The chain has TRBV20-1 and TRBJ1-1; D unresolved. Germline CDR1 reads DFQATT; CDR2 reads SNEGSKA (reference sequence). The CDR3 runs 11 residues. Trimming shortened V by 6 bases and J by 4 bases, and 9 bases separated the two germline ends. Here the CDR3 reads CSALIRTEAFF. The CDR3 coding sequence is TGCAGTGCCCTGATCCGCACTGAAGCTTTCTTT.

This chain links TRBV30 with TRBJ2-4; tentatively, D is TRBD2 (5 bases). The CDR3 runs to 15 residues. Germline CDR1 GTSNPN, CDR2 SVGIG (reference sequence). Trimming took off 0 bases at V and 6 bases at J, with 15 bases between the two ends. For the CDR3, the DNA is TGTGCCTGGAGTGTATACGAGCGGTGGGGAAACATTCAGTACTTC. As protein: CAWSVYERWGNIQYF.

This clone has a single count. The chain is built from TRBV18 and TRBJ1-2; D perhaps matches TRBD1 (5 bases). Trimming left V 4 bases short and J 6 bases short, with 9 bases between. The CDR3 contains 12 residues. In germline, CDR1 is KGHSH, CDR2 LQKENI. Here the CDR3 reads CASSRDLDGYTF. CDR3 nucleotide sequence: TGTGCCAGCTCACGGGACTTGGATGGCTACACCTTC.

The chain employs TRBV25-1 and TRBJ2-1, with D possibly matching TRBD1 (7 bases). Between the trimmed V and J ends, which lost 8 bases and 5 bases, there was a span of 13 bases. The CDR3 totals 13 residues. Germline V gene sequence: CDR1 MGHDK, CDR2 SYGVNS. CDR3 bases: TGTGCCAGCGGGGGGACAGTTAACAATGAGCAGTTCTTC. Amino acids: CASGGTVNNEQFF. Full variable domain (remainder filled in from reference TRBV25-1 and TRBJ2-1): EADIYQTPRYLVIGTGKKITLECSQTMGHDKMYWYQQDPGMELHLIHYSYGVNSTEKGDLSSESTVSRIRTEHFPLTLESARPSHTSQYLCASGGTVNNEQFFGPGTRLTVL.

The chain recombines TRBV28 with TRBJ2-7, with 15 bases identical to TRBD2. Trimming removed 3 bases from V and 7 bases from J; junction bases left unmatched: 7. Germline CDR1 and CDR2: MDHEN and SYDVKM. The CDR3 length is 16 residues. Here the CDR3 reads CASSFGTSGRYGEQYF. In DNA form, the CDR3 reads TGTGCCAGCAGTTTCGGGACTAGCGGGAGGTATGGGGAGCAGTACTTC. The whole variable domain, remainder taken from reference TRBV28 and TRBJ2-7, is DVKVTQSSRYLVKRTGEKVFLECVQDMDHENMFWYRQDPGLGLRLIYFSYDVKMKEKGDIPEGYSVSREKKERFSLILESASTNQTSMYLCASSFGTSGRYGEQYFGPGTRLTVT.

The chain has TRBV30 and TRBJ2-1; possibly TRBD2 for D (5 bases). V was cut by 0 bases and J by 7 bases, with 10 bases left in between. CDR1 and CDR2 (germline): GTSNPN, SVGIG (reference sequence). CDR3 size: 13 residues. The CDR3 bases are TGTGCCTGGAGTGTATCCGGGAAAAATGAGCAGTTCTTC. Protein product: CAWSVSGKNEQFF.

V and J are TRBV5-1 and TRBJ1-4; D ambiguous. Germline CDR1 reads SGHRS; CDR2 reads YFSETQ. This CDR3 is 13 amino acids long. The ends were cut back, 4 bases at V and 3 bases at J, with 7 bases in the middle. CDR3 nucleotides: TGCGCCAGCAGCGTTTTAGCTAATGAAAAACTGTTTTTT. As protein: CASSVLANEKLFF.

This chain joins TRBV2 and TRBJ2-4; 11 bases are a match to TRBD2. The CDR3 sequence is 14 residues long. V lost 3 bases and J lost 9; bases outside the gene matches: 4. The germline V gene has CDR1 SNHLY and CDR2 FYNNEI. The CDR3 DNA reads TGTGCCAGCAGTGATTGGCTAGCGGGAGGCATTCAGTACTTC. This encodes CASSDWLAGGIQYF. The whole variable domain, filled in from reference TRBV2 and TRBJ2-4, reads EPEVTQTPSHQVTQMGQEVILRCVPISNHLYFYWYRQILGQKVEFLVSFYNNEISEKSEIFDDQFSVERPDGSNFTLKIRSTKLEDSAMYFCASSDWLAGGIQYFGAGTRLSVL.

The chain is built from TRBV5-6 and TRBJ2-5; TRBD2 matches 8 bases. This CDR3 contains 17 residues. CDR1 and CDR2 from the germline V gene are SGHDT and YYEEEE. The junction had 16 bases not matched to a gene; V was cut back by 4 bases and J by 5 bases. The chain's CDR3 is CASSPDPTGGTGETQYF. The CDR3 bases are TGTGCCAGCAGCCCCGACCCTACGGGGGGGACTGGGGAGACCCAGTACTTC.

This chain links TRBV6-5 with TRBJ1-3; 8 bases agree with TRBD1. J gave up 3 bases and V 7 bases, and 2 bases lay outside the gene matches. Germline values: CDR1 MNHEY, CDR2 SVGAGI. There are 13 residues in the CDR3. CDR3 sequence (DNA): TGTGCCAGCAAGACAGGGGATGGAAACACCATATATTTT. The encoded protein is CASKTGDGNTIYF.

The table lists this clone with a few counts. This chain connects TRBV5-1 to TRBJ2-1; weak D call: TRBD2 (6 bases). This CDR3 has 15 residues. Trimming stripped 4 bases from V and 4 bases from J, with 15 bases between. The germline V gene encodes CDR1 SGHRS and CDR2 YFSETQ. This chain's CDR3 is CASSSASAGYNEQFF. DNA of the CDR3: TGCGCCAGCAGCAGTGCTAGCGCTGGTTACAATGAGCAGTTCTTC.

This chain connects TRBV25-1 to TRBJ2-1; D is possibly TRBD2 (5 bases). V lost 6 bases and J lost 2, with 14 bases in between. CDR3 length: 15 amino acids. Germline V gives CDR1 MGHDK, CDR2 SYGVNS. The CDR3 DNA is TGTGCCAGCAGCTTAATGGAGGAGGCCTACAATGAGCAGTTCTTC. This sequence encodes CASSLMEEAYNEQFF.

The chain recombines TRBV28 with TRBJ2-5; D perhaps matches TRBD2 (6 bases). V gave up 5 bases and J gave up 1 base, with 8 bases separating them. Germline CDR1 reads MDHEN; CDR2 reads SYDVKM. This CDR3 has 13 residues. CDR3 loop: CASSRLVQETQYF. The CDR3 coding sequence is TGTGCCAGCAGTCGACTAGTCCAAGAGACCCAGTACTTC.

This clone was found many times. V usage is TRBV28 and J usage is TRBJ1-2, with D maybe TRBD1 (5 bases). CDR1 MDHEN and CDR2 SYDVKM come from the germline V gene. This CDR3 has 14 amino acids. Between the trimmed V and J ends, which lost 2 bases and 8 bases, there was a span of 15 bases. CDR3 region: CASSLVAGRWGYTF. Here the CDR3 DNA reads TGTGCCAGCAGTTTAGTTGCGGGACGATGGGGCTACACCTTC.

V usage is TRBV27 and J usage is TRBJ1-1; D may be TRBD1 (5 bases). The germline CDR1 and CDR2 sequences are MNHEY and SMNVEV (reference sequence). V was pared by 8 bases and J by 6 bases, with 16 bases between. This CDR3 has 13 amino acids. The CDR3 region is CASSFRRGSEAFF. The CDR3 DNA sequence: TGTGCCAGCTCTTTCAGGCGGGGGTCTGAAGCTTTCTTT.

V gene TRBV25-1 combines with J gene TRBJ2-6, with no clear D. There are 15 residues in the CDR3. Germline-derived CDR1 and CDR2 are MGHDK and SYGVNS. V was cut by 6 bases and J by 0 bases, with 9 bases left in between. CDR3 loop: CASSAGFSGANVLTF. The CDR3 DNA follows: TGTGCCAGCAGCGCAGGATTCTCTGGGGCCAACGTCCTGACTTTC. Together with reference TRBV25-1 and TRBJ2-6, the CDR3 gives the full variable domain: EADIYQTPRYLVIGTGKKITLECSQTMGHDKMYWYQQDPGMELHLIHYSYGVNSTEKGDLSSESTVSRIRTEHFPLTLESARPSHTSQYLCASSAGFSGANVLTFGAGSRLTVL.

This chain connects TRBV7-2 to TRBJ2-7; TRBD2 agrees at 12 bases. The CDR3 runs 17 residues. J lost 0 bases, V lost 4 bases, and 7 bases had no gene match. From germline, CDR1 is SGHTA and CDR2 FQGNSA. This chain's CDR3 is CASSSLTSGRVSYEQYF. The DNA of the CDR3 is TGTGCCAGCAGCTCCCTGACTAGCGGGAGAGTCTCCTACGAGCAGTACTTC.

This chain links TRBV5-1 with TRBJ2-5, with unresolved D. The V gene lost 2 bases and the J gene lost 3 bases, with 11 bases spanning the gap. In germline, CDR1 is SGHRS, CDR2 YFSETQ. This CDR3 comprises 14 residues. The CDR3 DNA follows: TGCGCCAGCAGCTTAGGTCAGTGGGAAGAGACCCAGTACTTC. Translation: CASSLGQWEETQYF. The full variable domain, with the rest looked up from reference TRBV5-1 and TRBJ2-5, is KAGVTQTPRYLIKTRGQQVTLSCSPISGHRSVSWYQQTPGQGLQFLFEYFSETQRNKGNFPGRFSGRQFSNSRSEMNVSTLELGDSALYLCASSLGQWEETQYFGPGTRLLVL.

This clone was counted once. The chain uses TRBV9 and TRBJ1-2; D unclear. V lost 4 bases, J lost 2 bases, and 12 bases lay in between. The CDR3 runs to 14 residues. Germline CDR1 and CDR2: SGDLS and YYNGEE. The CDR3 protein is CASSPAGLNYGYTF. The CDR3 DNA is TGTGCCAGCAGCCCAGCGGGTCTCAACTATGGCTACACCTTC.

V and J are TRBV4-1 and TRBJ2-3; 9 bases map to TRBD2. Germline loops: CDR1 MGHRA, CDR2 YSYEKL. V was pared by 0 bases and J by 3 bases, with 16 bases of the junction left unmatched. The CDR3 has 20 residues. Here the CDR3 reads CASSQDLPYGLAGRTDTQYF. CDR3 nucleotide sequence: TGCGCCAGCAGCCAAGATTTACCGTACGGGCTAGCGGGAAGAACAGATACGCAGTATTTT.

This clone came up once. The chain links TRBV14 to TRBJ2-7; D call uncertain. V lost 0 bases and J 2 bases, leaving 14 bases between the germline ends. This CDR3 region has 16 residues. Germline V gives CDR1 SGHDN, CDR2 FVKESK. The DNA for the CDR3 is TGTGCCAGCAGCCAAGATCGAACTTCACGGGCCTACGAGCAGTACTTC. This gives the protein CASSQDRTSRAYEQYF.

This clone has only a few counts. The CDR3 coding sequence is TGTGCCAGCAGTTCCCCCGGGACAGATGCTTACGAGCAGTACTTC. Protein sequence: CASSSPGTDAYEQYF. This chain links TRBV27 with TRBJ2-7; 7 nucleotides line up with TRBD1. Germline lookup yields CDR1 MNHEY and CDR2 SMNVEV (reference sequence). V was clipped by 4 bases and J by 4 bases; unmatched bases: 10. The CDR3 loop spans 15 amino acids.

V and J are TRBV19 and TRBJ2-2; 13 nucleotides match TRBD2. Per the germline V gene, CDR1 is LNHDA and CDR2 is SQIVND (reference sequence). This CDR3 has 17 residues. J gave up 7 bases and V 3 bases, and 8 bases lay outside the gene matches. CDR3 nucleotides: TGTGCCAGTAGTATGCGAGGACTAGCGGGAGCTGACGGGGAGCTGTTTTTT. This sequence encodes CASSMRGLAGADGELFF.

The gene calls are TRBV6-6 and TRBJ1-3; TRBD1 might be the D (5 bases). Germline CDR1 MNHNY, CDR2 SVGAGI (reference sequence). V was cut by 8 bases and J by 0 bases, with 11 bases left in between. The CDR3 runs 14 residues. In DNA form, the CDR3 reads TGTGCCAGCCGCGGGGCCTACTCTGGAAACACCATATATTTT. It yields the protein CASRGAYSGNTIYF.

The DNA of the CDR3 is TGTGCCAGCTCATCTTCGACAGGTCCGACAGATACGCAGTATTTT. It codes for CASSSSTGPTDTQYF. The chain joins TRBV18 to TRBJ2-3, with D possibly matching TRBD1 (6 bases). CDR3 length: 15 amino acids. V lost 5 bases to trimming and J lost 3 bases, with 15 bases between them. Germline CDR1 and CDR2: KGHSH and LQKENI.

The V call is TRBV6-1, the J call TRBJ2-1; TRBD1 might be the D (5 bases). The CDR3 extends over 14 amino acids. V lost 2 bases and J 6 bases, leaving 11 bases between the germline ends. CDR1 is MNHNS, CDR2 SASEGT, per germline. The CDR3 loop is CASSEPQGRNEQFF. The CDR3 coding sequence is TGTGCCAGCAGTGAACCCCAGGGCCGCAATGAGCAGTTCTTC.

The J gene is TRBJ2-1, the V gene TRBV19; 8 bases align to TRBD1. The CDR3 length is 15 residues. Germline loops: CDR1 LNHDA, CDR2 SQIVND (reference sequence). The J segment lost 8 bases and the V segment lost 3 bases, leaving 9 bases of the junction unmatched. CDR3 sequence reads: CASSIGQGAHDEQFF. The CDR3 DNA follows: TGTGCCAGTAGTATTGGGCAGGGGGCGCACGATGAGCAGTTCTTC. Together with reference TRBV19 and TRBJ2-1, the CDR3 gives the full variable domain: DGGITQSPKYLFRKEGQNVTLSCEQNLNHDAMYWYRQDPGQGLRLIYYSQIVNDFQKGDIAEGYSVSREKKESFPLTVTSAQKNPTAFYLCASSIGQGAHDEQFFGPGTRLTVL.

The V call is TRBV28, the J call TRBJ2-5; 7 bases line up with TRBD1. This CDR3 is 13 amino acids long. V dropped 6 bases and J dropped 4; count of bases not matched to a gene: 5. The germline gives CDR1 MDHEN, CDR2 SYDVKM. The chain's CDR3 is CASRSRGRETQYF. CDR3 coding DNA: TGTGCCAGCAGGTCCAGGGGGAGAGAGACCCAGTACTTC.